The 14 T cell receptor beta chains below come from one sample, sequenced in a study of T cells in Graves' hyperthyroidism and ophthalmopathy (dated by TCRdb to 2018 to 2020). Receptor amplification or capture employed multiplex PCR. The reads were generated on an Illumina HiSeq 2000. TCR beta CDR3 regions were amplified from RNA transcripts. The first round of RT-PCR for the TCR CDR3 was performed with the HTBI primer set and the Qiagen OneStep RT-PCR kit. TCRdb reran the public reads through fastp at Q25 and MiXCR, keeping productive beta chains. Entries that share a CDR3 protein sequence are merged under the most common genes and DNA. The sample profile shows about 420,000 distinct CDR3 sequences; around 13% of them were found once. The top ten constitute about 4.9% of the sample. Source material: blood. Every receptor here comes from a young woman with Graves' hyperthyroidism.

This clonotype was found many times. DNA for the CDR3: TGTGCCAGCAGCCCATGGAGGGTCACTGAAGCTTTCTTT. The encoded protein is CASSPWRVTEAFF. This chain uses TRBV27 with TRBJ1-1; the D is unclear. Looked up from germline, CDR1 is MNHEY and CDR2 is SMNVEV (reference sequence). There are 13 residues in the CDR3. V shed 6 bases and J shed 4 bases, with 12 bases lying between them.

The V and J genes are TRBV13 and TRBJ1-4; TRBD1 is a possible D gene (6 bases). Germline CDR1 PRHDT, CDR2 FYEKMQ (reference sequence). V was pared by 7 bases and J by 7 bases, with 13 bases between. This CDR3 has 13 amino acids. The CDR3: CASKEQGGEKLFF. The CDR3 DNA sequence: TGTGCCAGCAAGGAACAGGGAGGTGAAAAACTGTTTTTT.

The table lists this clonotype with many counts. The V gene is TRBV27, the J gene TRBJ2-7; the D gene is possibly TRBD1 (5 bases). The CDR3 contains 14 residues. V was pared by 5 bases and J by 3 bases, with 14 bases between. In germline, CDR1 is MNHEY, CDR2 SMNVEV (reference sequence). The CDR3 spells CASSGRWGSYEQYF. The CDR3 DNA reads as TGTGCCAGCAGTGGACGATGGGGCAGCTACGAGCAGTACTTC.

The V and J genes are TRBV20-1 and TRBJ2-5; D is perhaps TRBD1 or TRBD2 (5 bases each). This CDR3 has 12 residues. The V gene lost 6 bases and the J gene lost 5 bases, with 13 bases spanning the gap. Germline V gives CDR1 DFQATT, CDR2 SNEGSKA (reference sequence). CDR3 bases: TGCAGTGCCCGCCCCGAGGGGGAGACCCAGTACTTC. Its translation: CSARPEGETQYF.

This clonotype was seen a few times. With a much larger clone just one base away, this may be a read error. The chain has TRBV2 and TRBJ1-5; tentatively, D is TRBD1 (6 bases). V dropped 7 bases and J dropped 6 bases, with 10 bases sitting between them. The CDR3 is 12 amino acids. Germline V lookup: CDR1 SNHLY, CDR2 FYNNEI. CDR3 bases: TGTGCCAGCACGTCAGGGGCTCAGCCCCAGCATTTT. This codes for CASTSGAQPQHF. Together with reference TRBV2 and TRBJ1-5, the CDR3 gives the full variable domain: EPEVTQTPSHQVTQMGQEVILRCVPISNHLYFYWYRQILGQKVEFLVSFYNNEISEKSEIFDDQFSVERPDGSNFTLKIRSTKLEDSAMYFCASTSGAQPQHFGDGTRLSIL.

Comments on this clonotype: A clone one base away is much larger, so this may be a read error. The chain employs TRBV6-1 and TRBJ1-2; a possible D gene is TRBD1 (5 bases). CDR3 length: 14 amino acids. Trimming shortened V by 3 bases and J by 7 bases, and 15 bases separated the two germline ends. Germline V gene sequence: CDR1 MNHNS, CDR2 SASEGT. The CDR3 region is CASSERQRASGYTF. In nucleotides, the CDR3 is TGTGCCAGCAGTGAGCGACAGAGGGCGAGTGGCTACACCTTC.

V usage is TRBV2 and J usage is TRBJ2-7; possible D gene TRBD1, 6 bases. The CDR3 has 14 amino acids. The V gene's germline CDR1 is SNHLY and CDR2 FYNNEI. Trimming shortened V by 6 bases and J by 0 bases, and 12 bases separated the two germline ends. CDR3 region: CASRNDRSSYEQYF. In nucleotides, the CDR3 is TGTGCCAGCAGAAACGACAGGAGCTCCTACGAGCAGTACTTC. The whole variable domain, filled in from reference TRBV2 and TRBJ2-7, reads EPEVTQTPSHQVTQMGQEVILRCVPISNHLYFYWYRQILGQKVEFLVSFYNNEISEKSEIFDDQFSVERPDGSNFTLKIRSTKLEDSAMYFCASRNDRSSYEQYFGPGTRLTVT.

This clonotype was detected many times. The CDR3, as DNA: TGTGCCAGCAGCTTAGCGACCGGCTTCCTCAATCAGCCCCAGCATTTT. Protein: CASSLATGFLNQPQHF. The V call is TRBV7-2, the J call TRBJ1-5, with D uncertain. The CDR3 has 16 residues. Trimming removed 0 bases at V and 3 bases at J, with 12 bases between. The germline CDR1 and CDR2 sequences are SGHTA and FQGNSA.

This clonotype was seen repeatedly, ten times or more. The gene calls are TRBV30 and TRBJ2-1, with D uncertain. V lost 0 bases and J lost 4, with 7 bases in between. Germline V gene lookup returns CDR1 GTSNPN and CDR2 SVGIG (reference sequence). This CDR3 contains 13 residues. The CDR3 spells CAWSVGQYNEQFF. The CDR3 bases are TGTGCCTGGAGTGTAGGGCAGTACAATGAGCAGTTCTTC.

This clonotype was found many times. The gene calls are TRBV30 and TRBJ1-1; D may be TRBD1 (6 bases). The V gene lost 0 bases and the J gene lost 4 bases, with 21 bases spanning the gap. Germline CDR1 is GTSNPN and CDR2 is SVGIG (reference sequence). The CDR3 consists of 17 residues. The CDR3 region is CAWSVLRGTSWTTEAFF. In DNA form, the CDR3 reads TGTGCCTGGAGTGTACTGAGAGGGACATCGTGGACCACTGAAGCTTTCTTT.

This clonotype was picked up a small number of times. No conserved phenylalanine or tryptophan ends this CDR3, so it is likely a read error. The gene calls are TRBV12-3 or TRBV12-4 and TRBJ1-2; the match to TRBD1 covers 12 bases. J lost 5 bases, V lost 6 bases, and 7 bases had no gene match. The CDR3 runs 15 residues. The CDR3 protein is CASSGTGGQLYGYTL. CDR3 DNA: TGTGCCAGCAGCGGGACAGGGGGCCAACTATATGGCTACACCCTC.

The chain has TRBV12-5 and TRBJ1-5; TRBD1 matches 8 bases. The germline CDR1 and CDR2 sequences are LGHNT and FRNRAP. V lost 5 bases, J lost 0 bases, and 6 bases stayed unmatched. This CDR3 comprises 16 residues. The CDR3 bases are TGTGCTAGTGGTCCGGGACAGGCCGTTAGCAATCAGCCCCAGCATTTT. Protein: CASGPGQAVSNQPQHF.

This clonotype appeared many times. The chain couples TRBV11-2 to TRBJ2-7; no firm D call. The CDR3 runs 14 residues. Germline loops: CDR1 SGHAT, CDR2 FQNNGV. The V end was cut by 2 bases, the J end by 3 bases, with 11 bases between. CDR3 DNA: TGTGCCAGCAGCTTAAACCCGGGCCTCTACGAGCAGTACTTC. Protein product: CASSLNPGLYEQYF.

The chain has TRBV4-2 and TRBJ2-3, with 10 bases that match TRBD1. J was trimmed by 4 bases and V by 2 bases; bases with no gene match: 3. Germline CDR1 and CDR2: LGHNA and YNFKEQ. The CDR3 is 15 residues long. DNA for the CDR3: TGTGCCAGCAGCCAACCCGGGACAGGGGCAGATACGCAGTATTTT. It encodes CASSQPGTGADTQYF.